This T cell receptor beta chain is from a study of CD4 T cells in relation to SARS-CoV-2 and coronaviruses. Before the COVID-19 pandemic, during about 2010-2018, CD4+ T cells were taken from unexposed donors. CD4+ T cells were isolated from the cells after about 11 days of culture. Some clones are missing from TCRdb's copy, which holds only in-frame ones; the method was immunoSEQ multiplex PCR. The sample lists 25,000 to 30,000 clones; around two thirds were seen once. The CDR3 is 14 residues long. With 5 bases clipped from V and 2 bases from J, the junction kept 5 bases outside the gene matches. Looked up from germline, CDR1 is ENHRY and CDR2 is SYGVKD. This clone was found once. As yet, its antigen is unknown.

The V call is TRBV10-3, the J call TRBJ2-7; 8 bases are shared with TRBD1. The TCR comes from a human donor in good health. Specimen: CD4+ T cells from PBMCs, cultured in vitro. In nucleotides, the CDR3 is TGTGCCATCAGTCCGGAGGACAGGGCCTACGAGCAGTACTTC. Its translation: CAISPEDRAYEQYF.